The subject of this entry is one TCR beta chain. Antigen specificity is unknown. The data were produced by immunoSEQ multiplex PCR, yet TCRdb's version contains in-frame clones alone and is incomplete. The sample yields about 38,000 clones, about three quarters seen once. The data belong to a study of OX40 agonist ivuxolimab in advanced cancers. The wider study: The drug used for patients, ivuxolimab, was an agonistic anti-OX40 (CD134) antibody.

This CDR3 is built from 15 residues. V shed 6 bases and J 2 bases; nucleotides not matched to a gene: 4. Germline loops: CDR1 LNHDA, CDR2 SQIVND (reference sequence). Study results and limitations: With doses of 0.1 to 3.0 mg/kg, CD4+ and CD8+ blood T cells had undergone clonal expansion by week 6.

The sequenced sample was CD4+ or CD8+ T cells sorted from blood, obtained in a trial of the OX40 agonist ivuxolimab. The clonotype originates from an adult with an advanced solid tumor such as melanoma, head and neck, liver or kidney cancer. The chain couples TRBV19 to TRBJ2-6; 7 nucleotides agree with TRBD1. This CDR3 is CASRTGKAGANVLTF. For the CDR3, the DNA is TGTGCCAGTAGGACAGGGAAAGCTGGGGCCAACGTCCTGACTTTC.